Each of the 24 T cell receptor beta chains below was sequenced from the same sample in a study of tumor-infiltrating lymphocytes in primary liver carcinoma. The authors took blood RNA from unsorted whole blood and also extracted germline DNA. With a constant-region primer, TCR beta cDNA was made from approximately 500 ng of total RNA. ARM-PCR was slightly modified, and three nested multiplex PCR rounds with it gave rise to the TCR beta libraries. The opening two PCR rounds, around 11 cycles each, paired TRBV1-TRBV30 forward primers with a C-beta reverse primer. One entry per CDR3 protein results from TCRdb running MiXCR on the multiplex PCR reads. Of about 310,000 distinct CDR3 sequences listed, 50% to 70% are singletons. What was sequenced was peripheral blood. All receptors come from a man aged 35 to 55 with primary liver carcinoma and hepatitis B virus infection.

The V call is TRBV5-1, the J call TRBJ2-1; 7 nucleotides align to TRBD2. There are 15 residues in the CDR3. Germline CDR1 and CDR2: SGHRS and YFSETQ. J lost 7 bases, V lost 1 base, and 8 bases had no gene match. CDR3 residues: CASSLSPSGENEQFF. The DNA of the CDR3 is TGCGCCAGCAGCTTGTCTCCTAGCGGAGAAAATGAGCAGTTCTTC.

This chain uses TRBV28 with TRBJ2-7; 9 nucleotides match TRBD1. The CDR3 covers 16 residues. Unmatched junction bases numbered 9, after V lost 4 bases and J lost 2 bases. CDR1 MDHEN and CDR2 SYDVKM come from the germline V gene. DNA of the CDR3: TGTGCCAGCAGTTCTTTGGGACAGGGTAGCCCCTACGAGCAGTACTTC. Encoded protein: CASSSLGQGSPYEQYF.

This clonotype was recorded at least ten times. The chain carries TRBV6-1 and TRBJ2-1, with 16 nucleotides matching TRBD2. The CDR3 has 17 amino acids. Germline V gene lookup returns CDR1 MNHNS and CDR2 SASEGT. V shed 8 bases, J shed 4 bases, and the junction held 8 bases outside the gene matches. CDR3 nucleotides: TGTGCCAGCGCGGGACTAGCGGGAGGGCCTGGGTACAATGAGCAGTTCTTC. Translated: CASAGLAGGPGYNEQFF.

Regarding this clonotype: A read error may be the cause here, since a much bigger clone is one base away. Because the CDR3 is missing its conserved closing phenylalanine or tryptophan, this is likely a read error. This chain links TRBV29-1 with TRBJ2-1, with 7 positions matching TRBD1. There are 12 residues in the CDR3. Germline V lookup: CDR1 SQVTM, CDR2 ANQGSEA. The ends lost 8 bases at V and 6 bases at J; junction bases unmatched: 7. The CDR3 DNA sequence: TGCAGCCCCTGGACAGGCCCCAATGAGCAGTTCATC. Translated: CSPWTGPNEQFI.

The chain carries TRBV6-2 or TRBV6-3 and TRBJ2-1; a weak D match, TRBD2 (5 bases). Trimming removed 6 bases at V and 4 bases at J, with 22 bases between. The length of the CDR3 is 17 residues. The V gene's germline CDR1 is MNHEY and CDR2 SVGEGT. DNA for the CDR3: TGTGCCAGCAGAGGCCCCCCCACTGGCGGGTTGTACAATGAGCAGTTCTTC. Translated, it gives CASRGPPTGGLYNEQFF.

On this clonotype itself: The missing conserved phenylalanine or tryptophan at the end of this CDR3 makes a read error likely. V is TRBV6-5 and J is TRBJ2-1; TRBD2 matches 15 bases. CDR1 and CDR2 (germline): MNHEY, SVGAGI. CDR3 length: 15 residues. V lost 5 bases and J lost 9; bases outside the gene matches: 5. The CDR3 coding sequence is TGTGCCAGCAGTCCACCGGGACTAGCGGGAGGTGAGCAGTTCTCC. This encodes CASSPPGLAGGEQFS.

This chain joins TRBV12-3 or TRBV12-4 and TRBJ1-3, with no clear D. The CDR3 length is 11 residues. V was trimmed by 3 bases and J by 8 bases, leaving 5 bases between them. The CDR3 nucleotides are TGTGCCAGCAGTTTCATGGACACCATATATTTT. Translated, it gives CASSFMDTIYF.

DNA for the CDR3: TGTGCCAGCAGCTTAGAAGTAACGAACTACAATGAGCAGTTCTTC. It yields the protein CASSLEVTNYNEQFF. The V gene is TRBV11-1, the J gene TRBJ2-1; D is uncertain. Germline CDR1 SGHAT, CDR2 FQDESV (reference sequence). V lost 1 base to trimming and J lost 3 bases, with 10 bases between them. CDR3 length equals 15 residues.

This clonotype appeared a few times. CDR3 amino acids: CASSLDRISYEQYF. The CDR3 nucleotides are TGCGCCAGCAGCTTGGACAGGATCTCCTACGAGCAGTACTTC. The rearrangement joins TRBV5-1 to TRBJ2-7; possibly TRBD1 for D (5 bases). The V end lost 0 bases, the J end lost 0 bases, and 7 bases lay between the germline ends. From germline, CDR1 is SGHRS and CDR2 YFSETQ. The CDR3 has 14 residues.

This clonotype was found once. Since the CDR3 does not end with the conserved phenylalanine or tryptophan, this likely comes from a read error. V is TRBV11-2 and J is TRBJ2-4, with TRBD1 matching over 7 bases. Germline-derived CDR1 and CDR2 are SGHAT and FQNNGV. This CDR3 is 15 amino acids long. The CDR3 sequence is CTNSSPGQGDNIQYL. For the CDR3, the DNA is TGTACCAACAGCTCCCCGGGGCAGGGGGACAACATTCAGTACTTA.

Comments on this clonotype: A much larger clone sits a single nucleotide away, making a read error possible. The V call is TRBV6-5, the J call TRBJ2-1; TRBD2 matches 7 bases. CDR3 size: 15 residues. Unmatched junction bases numbered 11, after V lost 4 bases and J lost 8 bases. The germline V gene encodes CDR1 MNHEY and CDR2 SVGAGI. The CDR3 here is CASSSTSRRGYEQFF. CDR3 in DNA: TGTGCCAGCAGTTCGACTAGCAGGAGGGGCTATGAGCAGTTCTTC.

Details on this clonotype: The junction differs from germline at one of its ends, possibly a read error. The chain couples TRBV5-1 to TRBJ1-1; perhaps TRBD1 as D (5 bases). Germline CDR1 reads SGHRS; CDR2 reads YFSETQ. The CDR3 runs 14 residues. The DNA of the CDR3 is TGCGACAGCAGTGAAACTCGTCCAGGGCTTGAGACTTTCTTT. Translation gives CDSSETRPGLETFF.

Comment on this clonotype: At one end the junction does not follow the germline gene, possibly because of a read error. The chain joins TRBV29-1 to TRBJ2-1, with 10 bases lining up with TRBD2. CDR3 length equals 14 residues. Germline V gene sequence: CDR1 SQVTM, CDR2 ANQGSEA. The CDR3: CSVDTSGIYNKQFF. Here the CDR3 DNA reads TGCAGCGTTGATACTAGCGGGATTTACAATAAGCAGTTCTTC.

A single count supports this clonotype. The conserved closing phenylalanine or tryptophan is absent in this CDR3, likely reflecting a read error. The rearrangement links TRBV14 to TRBJ2-1; D could derive from TRBD1 or TRBD2 (5 bases each). CDR1 and CDR2 (germline): SGHDN, FVKESK. With 1 base removed from V and 12 bases from J, the gap between germline ends came to 16 bases. This CDR3 is built from 14 residues. Here the CDR3 reads CASSQGRASRGQFL. The DNA of the CDR3 is TGTGCCAGCAGCCAAGGAAGGGCGTCGAGGGGGCAGTTCCTC.

This clonotype was seen only once. The final CDR3 position lacks the conserved phenylalanine or tryptophan, pointing to a likely read error. The chain links TRBV11-2 to TRBJ2-1, with D perhaps matching TRBD1 (6 bases). Germline loops: CDR1 SGHAT, CDR2 FQNNGV. The CDR3 loop spans 15 amino acids. For the CDR3, the DNA is TGTGCCGGCAGCTTAGATCTGGGGACATACAATGAGCAGTTCATC. Residues: CAGSLDLGTYNEQFI.

This clonotype was found many times. This sequence joins TRBV12-3 or TRBV12-4 and TRBJ2-3, with a weak D call TRBD2 (6 bases). V was trimmed by 5 bases and J by 0 bases, leaving 12 bases between them. This CDR3 comprises 15 residues. The CDR3 reads CASSILGTSTDTQYF. DNA for the CDR3: TGTGCCAGCAGTATCCTTGGGACTAGCACAGATACGCAGTATTTT.

This clonotype was detected a few times. This sequence joins TRBV7-8 and TRBJ1-1; D ambiguous. This CDR3 comprises 12 residues. The V end was cut by 5 bases, the J end by 2 bases, with 6 bases between. From germline, CDR1 is SGHVS and CDR2 FQNEAQ. CDR3 in amino acids: CASSPDNTEAFF. CDR3 DNA sequence: TGTGCCAGCAGCCCGGATAACACTGAAGCTTTCTTT. Full variable domain (remainder filled in from reference TRBV7-8 and TRBJ1-1): GAGVSQSPRYKVAKRGQDVALRCDPISGHVSLFWYQQALGQGPEFLTYFQNEAQLDKSGLPSDRFFAERPEGSVSTLKIQRTQQEDSAVYLCASSPDNTEAFFGQGTRLTVV.

This clonotype was observed a handful of times. This chain connects TRBV5-4 to TRBJ2-2; 7 nucleotides line up with TRBD2. J lost 8 bases, V lost 0 bases, and 10 bases had no gene match. The CDR3 extends over 16 amino acids. Per the germline V gene, CDR1 is SGHNT and CDR2 is YYREEE (reference sequence). CDR3 residues: CASSLAVAGPGGELFF. CDR3 sequence (DNA): TGTGCCAGCAGCTTGGCTGTAGCGGGTCCGGGTGGGGAGCTGTTTTTT.

With respect to this clonotype: An end of the junction differs from the germline gene, which may be a read error. The rearrangement uses TRBV6-6 and TRBJ1-1; D is possibly TRBD1 (6 bases). The CDR3 totals 12 residues. Germline values: CDR1 MNHNY, CDR2 SVGAGI (reference sequence). The DNA for the CDR3 is TGTGCCAGCAGTCTCGGGACATGCCCGGCTTCCTTT. Translation: CASSLGTCPASF.

V gene TRBV28 combines with J gene TRBJ2-3; possibly TRBD2 for D (5 bases). This CDR3 has 13 amino acids. The germline V gene encodes CDR1 MDHEN and CDR2 SYDVKM. The CDR3 spells CAVPGSTTDTQYF. In DNA form, the CDR3 reads TGTGCGGTGCCGGGATCGACCACAGATACGCAGTATTTT.

Concerning this clonotype: At one end, the junction sequence differs from germline, possibly due to a read error. The rearrangement uses TRBV4-2 and TRBJ2-1, with D perhaps matching TRBD1 or TRBD2 (6 bases each). CDR3 length: 21 amino acids. The germline V gene encodes CDR1 LGHNA and CDR2 YNFKEQ. Here the CDR3 reads CASSPVKWTNGTGGPSNEEFF. The CDR3 coding sequence is TGTGCCAGCAGCCCTGTCAAGTGGACTAACGGGACCGGGGGCCCCTCCAATGAGGAGTTCTTC.

This clonotype was picked up a small number of times. The genes are TRBV6-2 or TRBV6-3 and TRBJ1-5; D gene uncertain. The CDR3 sequence is 12 residues long. The V end was cut by 8 bases, the J end by 7 bases, with 12 bases between. CDR1 MNHEY and CDR2 SVGEGT come from the germline V gene. CDR3 sequence (DNA): TGTGCCAGCGGCCCGCGTGAACAGCCCCAGCATTTT. Translated: CASGPREQPQHF.

As to this clonotype: This may come from a read error, since a much larger clone is one base off. This rearrangement joins TRBV7-8 to TRBJ2-1; no firm D call. CDR1 is SGHVS, CDR2 FQNEAQ, per germline. The CDR3 is made up of 12 amino acids. The CDR3 sequence is CASSLPNNEQSF. Written as DNA, the CDR3 is TGTGCCAGCAGCTTACCTAACAATGAGCAGTCCTTC.

This clonotype was recorded many times. The rearrangement joins TRBV29-1 to TRBJ2-3; D is unclear. Germline lookup yields CDR1 SQVTM and CDR2 ANQGSEA. The CDR3 sequence is 14 residues long. The germline V and J ends were trimmed by 5 bases and 0 bases, with 12 bases remaining between them. The CDR3, as DNA: TGCAGCGTTAGTGTAGGTATGAGCACAGATACGCAGTATTTT. It encodes CSVSVGMSTDTQYF.